The sequence of this T cell receptor beta chain was determined in a study of T cell changes during pregnancy in multiple sclerosis. This clone was observed once. Germline CDR1 is PRHDT and CDR2 is FYEKMQ (reference sequence). The CDR3 totals 16 residues. Trimming took off 1 base at V and 3 bases at J, with 15 bases between the two ends. Here immunoSEQ multiplex PCR was the method, and the copy in TCRdb shows in-frame clones only, minus some. The repertoire holds 60,000 to 85,000 clones, with around 92% as singletons. The clonotype comes from a female donor with multiple sclerosis, enrolled in a pregnancy study. The chain couples TRBV13 to TRBJ1-1; D ambiguous. Source: peripheral blood, taken in the first trimester of pregnancy. CDR3 DNA: TGTGCCAGCAGCTTAGAGAGAGGGCTGAGGGACACTGAAGCTTTCTTT. As protein: CASSLERGLRDTEAFF.